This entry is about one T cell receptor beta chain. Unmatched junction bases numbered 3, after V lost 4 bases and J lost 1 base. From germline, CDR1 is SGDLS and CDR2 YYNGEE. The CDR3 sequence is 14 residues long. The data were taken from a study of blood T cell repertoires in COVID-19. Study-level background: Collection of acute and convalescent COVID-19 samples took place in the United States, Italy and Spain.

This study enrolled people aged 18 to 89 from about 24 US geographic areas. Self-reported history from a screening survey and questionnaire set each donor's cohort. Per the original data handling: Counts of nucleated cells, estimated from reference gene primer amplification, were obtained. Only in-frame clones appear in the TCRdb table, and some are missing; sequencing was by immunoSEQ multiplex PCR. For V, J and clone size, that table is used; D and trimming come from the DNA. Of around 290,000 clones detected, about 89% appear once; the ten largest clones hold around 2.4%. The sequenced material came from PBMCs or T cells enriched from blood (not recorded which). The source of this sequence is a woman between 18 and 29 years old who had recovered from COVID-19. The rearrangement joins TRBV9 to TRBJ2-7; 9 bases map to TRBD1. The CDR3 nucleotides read TGTGCCAGCAGCTCCGGGACAGGGTCCTACGAGCAGTACTTC. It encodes CASSSGTGSYEQYF.